The 2 T cell receptor beta chains given below trace back to one sample, sequenced in a study of response to subunit inactivated influenza vaccine (dated by TCRdb to about 2018). Receptor libraries were prepared by RT-PCR. Sequencing used an Illumina HiSeq 2500. TCRdb reran the public reads through fastp at Q25 and MiXCR, keeping productive beta chains. Merged by CDR3 protein, the rows form single entries marked with the most common genes and DNA. This sample gives roughly 760,000 distinct CDR3 sequences in total; around 20% of them show up just once. Roughly 10% of the sample belongs to the ten largest clones. Sequences were derived from PBMCs from blood, sampled 4 to 6 days after vaccination. These receptors all stem from a man aged 50 to 60 who received an inactivated influenza vaccine. Donor details come from another sample of the same person, matched by shared clones.

This clonotype was picked up a small number of times. The genes are TRBV5-1 and TRBJ2-1, with 7 bases fitting TRBD2. Germline V gene sequence: CDR1 SGHRS, CDR2 YFSETQ. After removal of 0 bases from V and 5 bases from J, the junction contained 5 bases not matched to a gene. This CDR3 has 15 residues. This CDR3 reads CASSLEVGGNNEQFF. For the CDR3, the DNA is TGCGCCAGCAGCTTGGAGGTGGGAGGGAACAATGAGCAGTTCTTC.

CDR3 loop: CASSSEPDRVEQFF. Here the CDR3 DNA reads TGTGCCAGCAGTTCCGAGCCCGACAGGGTTGAGCAGTTCTTC. The rearrangement links TRBV12-3 or TRBV12-4 to TRBJ2-1; 7 bases line up with TRBD1. V gave up 4 bases and J gave up 9 bases; unmatched junction bases: 9. This CDR3 has 14 amino acids.